Shown below are 11 T cell receptor beta chains from a single sample sequenced in a study of T-cell reconstitution after alpha-beta-depleted transplantation in children. It was with unique molecular identifiers that the TCRbeta library was prepared. TCRdb fed the PCR reads into MiXCR, producing one record per CDR3 protein. Among roughly 400,000 distinct CDR3 sequences listed, 43% were seen once. The input for sequencing was PBMCs, taken before TCRalphabeta/CD19-depleted stem cell transplant. The receptor set was obtained from a girl aged 2 to 10 with aplastic anemia, due to receive a stem cell transplant.

This clonotype was observed a few times. This chain links TRBV12-3 or TRBV12-4 with TRBJ1-4; unclear D gene. This CDR3 has 13 residues. The V end was cut by 3 bases, the J end by 5 bases, with 7 bases between. CDR3 loop: CASSLQLNEKLFF. CDR3 DNA sequence: TGTGCCAGCAGTTTGCAGCTGAATGAAAAACTGTTTTTT.

This clonotype was observed a single time. The chain links TRBV29-1 to TRBJ2-7, with no clear D. CDR3 length equals 13 residues. CDR1 SQVTM and CDR2 ANQGSEA come from the germline V gene. The V gene lost 1 base and the J gene lost 4 bases, with 11 bases spanning the gap. The CDR3 spells CSVEVPPRYEQYF. CDR3 bases: TGCAGCGTTGAAGTCCCCCCTCGGTACGAGCAGTACTTC.

The rearrangement uses TRBV19 and TRBJ1-1; D unresolved. Germline loops: CDR1 LNHDA, CDR2 SQIVND (reference sequence). Trimming took 4 bases from V and 0 from J, leaving 12 bases between them. CDR3 length equals 15 residues. The CDR3 loop reads CASSSGWTMNTEAFF. DNA of the CDR3: TGTGCCAGTAGTAGTGGGTGGACGATGAACACTGAAGCTTTCTTT.

This sequence joins TRBV7-6 and TRBJ2-3, with D perhaps assigned TRBD1 or TRBD2 (5 bases each). CDR3 length: 16 residues. Germline V gene sequence: CDR1 SGHVS, CDR2 FNYEAQ. V dropped 3 bases and J dropped 3 bases, with 16 bases sitting between them. CDR3 protein: CASSLPRDGGTDTQYF. DNA for the CDR3: TGTGCCAGCAGCTTGCCCCGGGACGGAGGTACAGATACGCAGTATTTT.

This chain connects TRBV18 to TRBJ2-2; 9 bases map to TRBD2. In germline, CDR1 is KGHSH, CDR2 LQKENI. The CDR3 loop spans 17 amino acids. The V and J ends lost 5 bases and 2 bases, in that order; junction bases with no gene match: 9. The CDR3 nucleotides read TGTGCCAGCTCAAAGGACAGTGGGACTAGCAACACCGGGGAGCTGTTTTTT. The encoded protein is CASSKDSGTSNTGELFF.

This clonotype was detected once. One junction end disagrees with the germline gene, perhaps due to a read error. The chain joins TRBV20-1 to TRBJ2-7, with TRBD2 matching 9 bases. The CDR3 is made up of 13 amino acids. CDR1 is DFQATT, CDR2 SNEGSKA, per germline (reference sequence). The chain's CDR3 is CSAKGLASDEQYF. The CDR3, as DNA: TGCAGTGCTAAGGGACTAGCCTCCGACGAGCAGTACTTC.

This clonotype was counted only a few times. The chain carries TRBV10-3 and TRBJ2-7; D unresolved. V gave up 3 bases and J gave up 1 base, with 4 bases separating them. The CDR3 sequence is 12 residues long. Germline V lookup: CDR1 ENHRY, CDR2 SYGVKD. CDR3 sequence: CAISDLSYEQYF. As DNA, the CDR3 is TGTGCCATCAGTGACTTATCCTACGAGCAGTACTTC.

This clonotype was picked up many times. The chain combines TRBV21-1 with TRBJ2-7; the table's D call, TRBD2, was not checked against the DNA. TRBV21-1 is given as a pseudogene. This CDR3 region has 17 residues. The CDR3 protein is CASSKTSGRPPRFEQYF. In DNA, the CDR3 is TGTGCCAGCAGCAAAACCAGCGGGAGACCCCCCAGGTTCGAGCAGTACTTC.

A word on this clonotype: A much bigger clone sits one base away, suggesting this may be a read error. The chain has TRBV20-1 and TRBJ2-3; D may be TRBD2 (6 bases). The V end lost 5 bases, the J end lost 0 bases, and 15 bases lay between the germline ends. This CDR3 region has 15 residues. Germline CDR1 reads DFQATT; CDR2 reads SNEGSKA (reference sequence). The CDR3 coding sequence is TGCAGTGCTTATCCCCGACTAGAGAGCACAGATACGCAGTATTTT. Its translation: CSAYPRLESTDTQYF.

Of note for this clonotype: A read error may produce the germline difference seen at one junction end. CDR3 in amino acids: CASSSLGTSGTNEPFF. Here the CDR3 DNA reads TGTGCCAGCAGTTCGCTCGGGACTAGCGGGACGAATGAGCCGTTCTTC. The chain has TRBV27 and TRBJ2-1; 13 nucleotides line up with TRBD2. The CDR3 extends over 16 amino acids. Germline assignment: CDR1 MNHEY and CDR2 SMNVEV (reference sequence).

The V call is TRBV20-1, the J call TRBJ2-1; D is uncertain. CDR3 size: 16 residues. From germline, CDR1 is DFQATT and CDR2 SNEGSKA (reference sequence). Between the trimmed V and J ends, which lost 2 bases and 0 bases, there was a span of 14 bases. CDR3: CSARINLLSSYNEQFF. The CDR3 DNA is TGCAGTGCTAGAATTAACCTCTTGAGCTCCTACAATGAGCAGTTCTTC.